A selection of T cell receptor beta chains follows, all from one sample in a study of brain metastases from non-small cell lung cancer. Assay: immunoSEQ multiplex PCR; the TCRdb copy retains only in-frame clones and omits some. Of 14,000 to 15,000 clones in the sample, around 86% are singletons; the top ten hold roughly 8%. Material: primary lung tumor tissue. These receptor sequences come from a donor at least 40 years old with non-small cell lung cancer. Each CDR3 is given with its conserved first and last residue. D genes are given only for firm matches. The size entry is marked missing in some rows and otherwise reads once, few, many or a size class.

v_call: TRBV6-5; d_call: TRBD1; j_call: TRBJ1-4; clone_size: .; cdr3_aa: CASRQLRGPEEKLFF; cdr3_nt: TGTGCCAGCAGACAACTCAGGGGGCCAGAAGAAAAACTGTTTTTT
v_call: TRBV18; d_call: .; j_call: TRBJ2-3; clone_size: .; cdr3_aa: CASSPGLDTQYF; cdr3_nt: TGTGCCAGCTCACCGGGGTTGGATACGCAGTATTTT
v_call: TRBV29-1; d_call: TRBD1; j_call: TRBJ2-7; clone_size: .; cdr3_aa: CSVGTGKGPNEQYF; cdr3_nt: TGCAGCGTAGGGACAGGGAAGGGGCCAAACGAGCAGTACTTC
v_call: TRBV4-2; d_call: .; j_call: TRBJ1-2; clone_size: .; cdr3_aa: CASSQEDPVYGYTF; cdr3_nt: TGTGCCAGCAGCCAAGAGGACCCAGTCTATGGCTACACCTTC
v_call: TRBV5-5; d_call: .; j_call: TRBJ1-2; clone_size: .; cdr3_aa: CASSWDTYGYTF; cdr3_nt: TGTGCCAGCAGCTGGGACACCTATGGCTACACCTTC
v_call: TRBV30; d_call: .; j_call: TRBJ2-5; clone_size: .; cdr3_aa: CAWSAQETQYF; cdr3_nt: TGTGCCTGGAGTGCTCAAGAGACCCAGTACTTC
v_call: TRBV20-1; d_call: .; j_call: TRBJ1-5; clone_size: .; cdr3_aa: CSASLGNGQPQHF; cdr3_nt: TGCAGTGCTAGTTTAGGGAACGGTCAGCCCCAGCATTTT
v_call: TRBV9; d_call: .; j_call: TRBJ2-2; clone_size: .; cdr3_aa: CASSGGQTGELFF; cdr3_nt: TGTGCCAGCAGCGGAGGACAGACCGGGGAGCTGTTTTTT
v_call: TRBV6-5; d_call: .; j_call: TRBJ1-3; clone_size: .; cdr3_aa: CASSSRDGGNTIYF; cdr3_nt: TGTGCCAGCAGTTCTAGGGATGGTGGAAACACCATATATTTT
v_call: TRBV30; d_call: .; j_call: TRBJ1-5; clone_size: .; cdr3_aa: CAWSLSEEGTPYSNQPQHF; cdr3_nt: TGTGCCTGGAGTCTATCCGAAGAGGGGACCCCTTATAGCAATCAGCCCCAGCATTTT
v_call: TRBV30; d_call: .; j_call: TRBJ1-5; clone_size: .; cdr3_aa: CAWSAGRGNQPQHF; cdr3_nt: TGTGCCTGGAGTGCCGGACGGGGCAATCAGCCCCAGCATTTT
v_call: TRBV28; d_call: TRBD1; j_call: TRBJ1-1; clone_size: few; cdr3_aa: CASSFGQGRAEAFF; cdr3_nt: TGTGCCAGCAGTTTTGGACAGGGTAGAGCTGAAGCTTTCTTT
v_call: TRBV6-2/TRBV6-3; d_call: TRBD1; j_call: TRBJ1-2; clone_size: .; cdr3_aa: CASSPTGDYGYTF; cdr3_nt: TGTGCCAGCAGCCCGACAGGGGACTATGGCTACACCTTC
v_call: TRBV7-9; d_call: .; j_call: TRBJ1-3; clone_size: .; cdr3_aa: CASSPGHSGNTIYF; cdr3_nt: TGTGCCAGCAGCCCGGGACACTCTGGAAACACCATATATTTT
v_call: TRBV6-5; d_call: .; j_call: TRBJ1-1; clone_size: .; cdr3_aa: CASSYAGQWENTEAFF; cdr3_nt: TGTGCCAGCAGTTACGCCGGACAGTGGGAGAACACTGAAGCTTTCTTT
v_call: TRBV5-5; d_call: .; j_call: TRBJ1-6; clone_size: .; cdr3_aa: CASSSQPRPNSPLHF; cdr3_nt: TGTGCCAGCAGTTCCCAGCCCCGGCCTAATTCACCCCTCCACTTT
v_call: TRBV7-8; d_call: .; j_call: TRBJ2-7; clone_size: .; cdr3_aa: CASSPGQPHENEQYF; cdr3_nt: TGTGCCAGCAGCCCGGGGCAGCCCCACGAAAACGAGCAGTACTTC
v_call: TRBV7-9; d_call: .; j_call: TRBJ1-1; clone_size: once; cdr3_aa: CASSPRGGWNTEAFF; cdr3_nt: TGTGCCAGCAGCCCGAGAGGGGGTTGGAACACTGAAGCTTTCTTT
v_call: TRBV6-1; d_call: TRBD1; j_call: TRBJ1-2; clone_size: .; cdr3_aa: CASSDDRGLGGYTF; cdr3_nt: TGTGCCAGCAGTGATGACAGGGGGCTAGGTGGCTACACCTTC
v_call: TRBV5-1; d_call: TRBD1; j_call: TRBJ1-2; clone_size: .; cdr3_aa: CASSRLQGANGYTF; cdr3_nt: TGCGCCAGCAGCCGTTTACAGGGGGCGAATGGCTACACCTTC
v_call: TRBV29-1; d_call: TRBD1; j_call: TRBJ1-1; clone_size: .; cdr3_aa: CSVLGQGNGAEAFF; cdr3_nt: TGCAGCGTTTTGGGACAGGGGAATGGCGCTGAAGCTTTCTTT
v_call: TRBV9; d_call: .; j_call: TRBJ2-1; clone_size: .; cdr3_aa: CASSVDHYNEQFF; cdr3_nt: TGTGCCAGCAGCGTGGACCACTACAATGAGCAGTTCTTC
v_call: TRBV3-1/TRBV3-2; d_call: TRBD1; j_call: TRBJ2-5; clone_size: once; cdr3_aa: CASSRTGTGNEETQYF; cdr3_nt: TGTGCCAGCAGCCGTACCGGGACAGGGAATGAAGAGACCCAGTACTTC
v_call: TRBV5-5; d_call: .; j_call: TRBJ1-5; clone_size: .; cdr3_aa: CASSFWGRQPQHF; cdr3_nt: TGTGCCAGCAGCTTTTGGGGACGGCAGCCCCAGCATTTT
v_call: TRBV30; d_call: .; j_call: TRBJ1-4; clone_size: .; cdr3_aa: CAWNPRSEKLFF; cdr3_nt: TGTGCCTGGAATCCGAGAAGTGAAAAACTGTTTTTT
v_call: TRBV11-2; d_call: TRBD1; j_call: TRBJ1-1; clone_size: .; cdr3_aa: CASSLAQGALGTEAFF; cdr3_nt: TGTGCCAGCAGCTTAGCCCAGGGGGCGTTGGGCACTGAAGCTTTCTTT
v_call: TRBV2; d_call: .; j_call: TRBJ2-7; clone_size: .; cdr3_aa: CASSGPGVLLYEQYF; cdr3_nt: TGTGCCAGCAGTGGTCCAGGGGTATTATTGTACGAGCAGTACTTC
v_call: TRBV15; d_call: .; j_call: TRBJ1-1; clone_size: .; cdr3_aa: CATRGKRGNLNTEAFF; cdr3_nt: TGTGCCACCAGGGGAAAACGCGGGAATTTGAACACTGAAGCTTTCTTT
v_call: TRBV3-1/TRBV3-2; d_call: TRBD1; j_call: TRBJ1-2; clone_size: .; cdr3_aa: CASSETQGALDGYTF; cdr3_nt: TGTGCCAGCAGCGAAACACAGGGGGCGTTAGATGGCTACACCTTC
v_call: TRBV7-9; d_call: TRBD2; j_call: TRBJ2-5; clone_size: .; cdr3_aa: CASSSGLAGGQETQYF; cdr3_nt: TGTGCCAGCAGCTCGGGACTAGCGGGGGGCCAAGAGACCCAGTACTTC
v_call: TRBV6-5; d_call: TRBD1; j_call: TRBJ1-2; clone_size: .; cdr3_aa: CASSSVDRAPGYTF; cdr3_nt: TGTGCCAGCAGCTCGGTGGACAGGGCACCTGGCTACACCTTC
v_call: TRBV4-1; d_call: .; j_call: TRBJ2-1; clone_size: .; cdr3_aa: CASSQDRGQGESEQFF; cdr3_nt: TGCGCCAGCAGCCAAGATCGGGGCCAGGGTGAAAGTGAGCAGTTCTTC
v_call: TRBV6-5; d_call: .; j_call: TRBJ1-1; clone_size: .; cdr3_aa: CASRRTENTEAFF; cdr3_nt: TGTGCCAGCAGGCGGACAGAAAACACTGAAGCTTTCTTT
v_call: TRBV6-5; d_call: TRBD1; j_call: TRBJ1-5; clone_size: .; cdr3_aa: CASSSTGAGNQPQHF; cdr3_nt: TGTGCCAGCAGTTCGACAGGGGCAGGAAATCAGCCTCAGCATTTT
v_call: TRBV27; d_call: .; j_call: TRBJ2-7; clone_size: .; cdr3_aa: CASSLLPIAREQYF; cdr3_nt: TGTGCCAGCAGTTTACTCCCGATCGCTCGGGAGCAGTACTTC
v_call: TRBV12-3/TRBV12-4; d_call: .; j_call: TRBJ2-1; clone_size: .; cdr3_aa: CASSRPSYNEQFF; cdr3_nt: TGTGCCAGCAGCCGGCCGTCATACAATGAGCAGTTCTTC
v_call: TRBV29-1; d_call: .; j_call: TRBJ2-2; clone_size: .; cdr3_aa: CSVARDTTTGELFF; cdr3_nt: TGCAGCGTTGCCCGTGACACAACCACCGGGGAGCTGTTTTTT
v_call: TRBV30; d_call: .; j_call: TRBJ1-5; clone_size: .; cdr3_aa: CAWSVSTSNQPQHF; cdr3_nt: TGTGCCTGGAGTGTAAGCACTAGCAATCAGCCCCAGCATTTT
v_call: TRBV30; d_call: .; j_call: TRBJ1-1; clone_size: large; cdr3_aa: CAWRTGMNTEAFF; cdr3_nt: TGTGCCTGGCGAACAGGCATGAACACTGAAGCTTTCTTT
v_call: TRBV2; d_call: .; j_call: TRBJ2-5; clone_size: .; cdr3_aa: CASRYQETQYF; cdr3_nt: TGTGCCAGCCGGTACCAAGAGACCCAGTACTTC
v_call: TRBV6-1; d_call: .; j_call: TRBJ1-2; clone_size: .; cdr3_aa: CASSEVAKEDYGYTF; cdr3_nt: TGTGCCAGCAGTGAGGTGGCGAAGGAGGACTATGGCTACACCTTC
v_call: TRBV4-1; d_call: .; j_call: TRBJ1-5; clone_size: .; cdr3_aa: CASSQDGRGTQPQHF; cdr3_nt: TGCGCCAGCAGCCAAGATGGGAGGGGAACTCAGCCCCAGCATTTT
v_call: TRBV6-5; d_call: .; j_call: TRBJ1-5; clone_size: .; cdr3_aa: CASSYREGQPQHF; cdr3_nt: TGTGCCAGCAGCTACAGGGAAGGGCAGCCCCAGCATTTT
v_call: TRBV27; d_call: .; j_call: TRBJ2-6; clone_size: .; cdr3_aa: CASSRTTGSGANVLTF; cdr3_nt: TGTGCCAGCAGTCGAACCACGGGTTCTGGGGCCAACGTCCTGACTTTC
v_call: TRBV4-1; d_call: .; j_call: TRBJ2-1; clone_size: .; cdr3_aa: CASSQMGRGGEQFF; cdr3_nt: TGCGCCAGCAGCCAGATGGGGCGGGGAGGTGAGCAGTTCTTC
v_call: TRBV14; d_call: .; j_call: TRBJ1-1; clone_size: .; cdr3_aa: CASSQYHYRGLTGLRWNTEAFF; cdr3_nt: TGTGCCAGCAGCCAATACCATTACCGGGGGCTAACAGGGCTAAGGTGGAACACTGAAGCTTTCTTT
v_call: TRBV24-1; d_call: .; j_call: TRBJ2-5; clone_size: .; cdr3_aa: CATSGGGTQYF; cdr3_nt: TGTGCCACCAGTGGCGGAGGGACCCAGTACTTC
v_call: TRBV19; d_call: .; j_call: TRBJ2-1; clone_size: .; cdr3_aa: CASSPGAGEQFF; cdr3_nt: TGTGCCAGTAGTCCCGGAGCAGGTGAGCAGTTCTTC
v_call: TRBV24-1; d_call: TRBD1; j_call: TRBJ2-1; clone_size: .; cdr3_aa: CATSDSSGQGNNEQFF; cdr3_nt: TGTGCCACCAGTGACTCCTCGGGACAGGGGAACAATGAGCAGTTCTTC
v_call: TRBV10-3; d_call: .; j_call: TRBJ2-5; clone_size: few; cdr3_aa: CAISGGETQYF; cdr3_nt: TGTGCCATCAGTGGGGGAGAGACCCAGTACTTC
v_call: TRBV2; d_call: TRBD2; j_call: TRBJ2-3; clone_size: .; cdr3_aa: CASSAGGLTQYF; cdr3_nt: TGTGCCAGCAGCGCGGGGGGGCTTACGCAGTATTTT
v_call: TRBV29-1; d_call: TRBD2; j_call: TRBJ2-3; clone_size: .; cdr3_aa: CSYPRGGGGTDTQYF; cdr3_nt: TGCAGCTACCCCCGGGGCGGGGGGGGGACAGATACGCAGTATTTT
v_call: TRBV19; d_call: .; j_call: TRBJ1-1; clone_size: .; cdr3_aa: CASSVRTLTEAFF; cdr3_nt: TGTGCCAGTAGTGTCCGAACCCTCACTGAAGCTTTCTTT
v_call: TRBV5-1; d_call: .; j_call: TRBJ2-5; clone_size: .; cdr3_aa: CASSLSPGQETQYF; cdr3_nt: TGCGCCAGCAGCTTGTCTCCAGGCCAAGAGACCCAGTACTTC